This TCR beta chain was found in a study of Graves' ophthalmopathy and Graves' hyperthyroidism listed by TCRdb under 2018. Describing the broader study: Peripheral blood samples were taken at the time of initial diagnosis, before any treatment was given. TCR beta repertoire signatures were used to distinguish Graves' ophthalmopathy from Graves' hyperthyroidism and to predict progression to ophthalmopathy. In total, 135 blood samples were TCR-sequenced: 40 to 45 ophthalmopathy, some 72 hyperthyroidism and some 17 hyperthyroidism-to-ophthalmopathy patients. To explore V-J signatures that distinguish ophthalmopathy from hyperthyroidism, a discovery set of 100 patients was enrolled, made up of around 40 with ophthalmopathy and around 57 with stable hyperthyroidism. An independent validation cohort comprised around 19 hyperthyroidism patients and roughly 15 patients who later progressed from hyperthyroidism to ophthalmopathy. In more than five hyperthyroidism patients, the T-cell repertoires found in thyroid tissue were compared with those found in blood. Following sampling, methimazole starting at 30 mg daily was administered to hyperthyroidism patients, and high-dose intravenous methylprednisolone was administered to ophthalmopathy patients. The 90 to 100 discovery patients were randomly divided into training and test sets at a 7:3 ratio. Study-level results and caveats: Most of the expanded thyroid clonotypes with a frequency above 0.001 were also detected in blood, and it was suggested that the thyroid immune response may be reflected by blood repertoires. In cross-validation, the 13-signature model distinguished ophthalmopathy from stable hyperthyroidism with 87.88% sensitivity and 81.08% specificity, while in the test set the corresponding values were around 79% and 71%. No statistical method was used to set the sample size in advance, and the investigators knew which group each participant was assigned to. In validation, the model predicted ophthalmopathy progression with about 71% sensitivity and roughly 72% specificity; approximately 12 predicted patients were CT-confirmed with GO in a median of around 6 months.

For repertoire sequencing, TCR beta CDR3 regions were amplified from RNA transcripts. HTBI primers and the Qiagen OneStep RT-PCR kit were used in a first-round RT-PCR, which was followed by a second-round multiplex PCR, size selection and purification. Libraries were sequenced on an Illumina HiSeq2000 using paired-end 100 bp reads. The authors processed their data as follows. SOAPnuke was used to process the reads, throwing out any read that had adapters, had uncalled bases, had a mean Phred below 15, or lacked an exact constant-primer or identifier match. COPE v1.2.5 was used to merge high-quality paired reads. Clonotypes were defined as unique nucleotide sequences and were aligned to IMGT TRB V, D and J references using MiTCR v1.1. The analysis was limited to V-J combinations with a frequency above 0.0001, which together covered roughly 99% of the repertoires. For each V-J combination, a TCR clonal expansion and chaos score was defined as the ratio of F50 clonal expansion to chaos observed in the TCRdist matrix. Welch's t-statistics and random forest were used to reduce features to 10 to 15 V-J combinations, which were fed into a naive Bayes classifier. The Morisita-Horn index was used to measure how similar the thyroid and blood repertoires were. TCRdb passed the public sequencing reads through fastp at Q25 and MiXCR, retaining productive beta sequences. Rows merge per CDR3 protein into single entries with the most common DNA and genes. V and J calls and clone size were set by TCRdb, not the authors. The table for this sample lists roughly 410,000 distinct CDR3 sequences; approximately 15% of them were counted only once. Approximately 7% of the sample belongs to the ten largest clones.

Hyperthyroidism was considered stable if no progression to ophthalmopathy occurred within 18 months of follow-up. The hyperthyroidism patients were 18 to 65 years old and newly diagnosed, with a disease duration of less than 2 months. Patients with other autoimmune diseases, uncontrolled infections, pregnancy or lactation were excluded from the study. Clinical symptoms, serum thyroxine, TRAb, thyroid ultrasound and orbital computed tomography formed the basis of the diagnosis. PBMCs were isolated from 10 ml of fresh peripheral blood by Ficoll-Paque density gradient centrifugation. Trizol reagent was used to extract the total RNA, and its quality was then checked on an Agilent 2100 Bioanalyzer. The CDR3 sequence holds 14 residues, the cysteine and phenylalanine included. Of all the DNA, just the CDR3 is kept, 42 bases in frame from base 1. Looking up the germline V gene (reference sequence) yields CDR1 PRHDT and CDR2 FYEKMQ. V trim: 4 bases; J trim: 0 bases; unmatched bases: 3.

Comments on this clonotype: Its binding antigen is unknown. No per-base quality is available; no much larger clone lies one base away.

This chain is built from TRBV13 and TRBJ2-7, and 7 junction bases match TRBD1. Sequenced material: peripheral blood. The TCR originated in a woman aged 18 to 35 with stable Graves' hyperthyroidism. Donor details come from another sample of the same person, matched by shared clones. The CDR3 region reads CASSSGDSSYEQYF. The DNA reads TGTGCCAGCAGCTCCGGGGACAGCTCCTACGAGCAGTACTTC. When the CDR3 is completed using the reference TRBV13 and TRBJ2-7 genes on either side, the full variable domain is AAGVIQSPRHLIKEKRETATLKCYPIPRHDTVYWYQQGPGQDPQFLISFYEKMQSDKGSIPDRFSAQQFSDYHSELNMSSLELGDSALYFCASSSGDSSYEQYFGPGTRLTVT.